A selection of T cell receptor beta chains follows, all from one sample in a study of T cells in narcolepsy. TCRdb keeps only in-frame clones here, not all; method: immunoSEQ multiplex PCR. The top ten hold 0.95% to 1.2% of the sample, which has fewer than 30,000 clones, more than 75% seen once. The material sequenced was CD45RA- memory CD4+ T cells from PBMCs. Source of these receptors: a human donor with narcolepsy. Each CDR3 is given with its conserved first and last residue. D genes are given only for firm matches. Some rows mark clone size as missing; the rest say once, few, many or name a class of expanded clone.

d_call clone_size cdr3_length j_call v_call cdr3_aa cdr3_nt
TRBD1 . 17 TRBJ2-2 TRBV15 CATSRRTGGMGTGELFF TGTGCCACCAGCAGACGGACAGGGGGCATGGGCACCGGGGAGCTGTTTTTT
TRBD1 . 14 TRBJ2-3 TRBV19 CASSPQGMGDTQYF TGTGCCAGTAGTCCACAGGGGATGGGGGATACGCAGTATTTT
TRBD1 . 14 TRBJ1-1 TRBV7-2 CASTLPEGGVKAFF TGTGCCAGCACCCTCCCGGAAGGGGGCGTTAAGGCTTTCTTT
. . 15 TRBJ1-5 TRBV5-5 CASGGTGTGNQPQHF TGTGCCAGCGGAGGAACAGGGACGGGCAATCAGCCCCAGCATTTT
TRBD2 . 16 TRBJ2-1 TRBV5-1 CASSATSGHSYNEQFF TGCGCCAGCAGCGCGACTAGCGGACACTCCTACAATGAGCAGTTCTTC
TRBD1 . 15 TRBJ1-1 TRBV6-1 CASSRDSVMNTEAFF TGTGCCAGCAGTCGGGACAGTGTCATGAACACTGAAGCTTTCTTT
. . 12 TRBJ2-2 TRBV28 CASSLNTGELFF TGTGCCAGCAGCCTCAACACCGGGGAGCTGTTTTTT
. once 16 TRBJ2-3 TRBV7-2 CASSLDWGGGPDTQYF TGTGCCAGCAGCTTAGATTGGGGGGGCGGGCCAGATACGCAGTATTTT
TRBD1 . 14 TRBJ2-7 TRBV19 CASSMGQGSYEQYF TGTGCCAGTAGTATGGGACAGGGTTCCTACGAGCAGTACTTC
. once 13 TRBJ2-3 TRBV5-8 CASNRWGSDTQYF TGTGCCAGCAATCGGTGGGGGTCAGATACGCAGTATTTT
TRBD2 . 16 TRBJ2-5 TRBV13 CASSPPRLAGQETQYF TGTGCCAGCAGCCCCCCGCGACTAGCGGGGCAAGAGACCCAGTACTTC
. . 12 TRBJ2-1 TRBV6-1 CASGGRVGEQFF TGTGCCAGCGGGGGCAGGGTTGGTGAGCAGTTCTTC
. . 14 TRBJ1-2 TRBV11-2 CASSQGWRDYGYTF TGTGCCAGCAGCCAGGGGTGGCGGGACTATGGCTACACCTTC
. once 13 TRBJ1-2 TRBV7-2 CASSLRADYGYTF TGTGCCAGCAGCCTTCGAGCTGACTATGGCTACACCTTC
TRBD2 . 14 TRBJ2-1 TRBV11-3 CASSLDGTSNEQFF TGTGCCAGCAGCTTAGATGGGACTAGCAATGAGCAGTTCTTC
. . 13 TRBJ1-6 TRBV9 CASSVGRDSPLHF TGTGCCAGCAGCGTAGGAAGGGATTCACCCCTCCACTTT
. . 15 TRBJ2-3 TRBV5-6 CASSLPGKKTDTQYF TGTGCCAGCAGCTTGCCAGGGAAGAAGACAGATACGCAGTATTTT
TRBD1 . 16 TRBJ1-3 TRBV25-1 CASSESGDRAGNTIYF TGTGCCAGCAGTGAATCGGGAGACAGGGCTGGAAACACCATATATTTT
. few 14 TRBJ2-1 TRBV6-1 CASSTGPAGNEQFF TGTGCCAGCAGTACAGGGCCAGCGGGGAATGAGCAGTTCTTC
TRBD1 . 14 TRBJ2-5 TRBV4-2 CASSQDRRGETQYF TGTGCCAGCAGCCAAGATCGCAGGGGGGAGACCCAGTACTTC
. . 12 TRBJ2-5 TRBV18 CASSRGQETQYF TGTGCCAGCTCAAGGGGTCAAGAGACCCAGTACTTC
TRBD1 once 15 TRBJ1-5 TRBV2 CASSFLDRERQPQHF TGTGCCAGCAGTTTCCTTGACAGGGAGAGACAGCCCCAGCATTTT
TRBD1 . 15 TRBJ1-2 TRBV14 CASSHTGQGGLGYTF TGTGCCAGCAGCCACACAGGACAGGGAGGTCTTGGCTACACCTTC
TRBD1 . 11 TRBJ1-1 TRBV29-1 CSVGQGTEAFF TGCAGCGTAGGACAGGGGACTGAAGCTTTCTTT
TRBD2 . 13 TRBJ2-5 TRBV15 CATSGGVGETQYF TGTGCCACCAGCGGGGGGGTCGGAGAGACCCAGTACTTC
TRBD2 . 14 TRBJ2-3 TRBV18 CASSGLAGVDTQYF TGTGCCAGCTCCGGACTAGCGGGGGTAGATACGCAGTATTTT
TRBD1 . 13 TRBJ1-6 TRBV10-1 CASSDTGGSPLHF TGCGCCAGCAGTGATACAGGGGGCTCACCCCTCCACTTT
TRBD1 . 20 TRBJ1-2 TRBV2 CASRRGQGDIKPAANYGYTF TGTGCCAGCAGACGAGGACAGGGAGATATAAAACCTGCCGCTAACTATGGCTACACCTTC
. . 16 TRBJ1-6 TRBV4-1 CASSQGSSSYNSPLHF TGCGCCAGCAGCCAGGGATCGAGCTCCTATAATTCACCCCTCCACTTT
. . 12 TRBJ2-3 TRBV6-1 CASKGRTDTQYF TGTGCCAGCAAGGGTCGCACAGATACGCAGTATTTT
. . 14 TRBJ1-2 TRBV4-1 CASSQGGGLYGYTF TGCGCCAGCAGCCAAGGTGGGGGGCTCTATGGCTACACCTTC
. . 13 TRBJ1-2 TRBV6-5 CASSRQANYGYTF TGTGCCAGCAGTAGGCAAGCTAACTATGGCTACACCTTC
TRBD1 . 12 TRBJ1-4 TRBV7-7 CASSSPGQRMFF TGTGCCAGCAGCTCACCGGGACAGCGGATGTTTTTT
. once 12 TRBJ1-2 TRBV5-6 CASSEGDYGYTF TGTGCCAGCAGCGAGGGGGACTATGGCTACACCTTC
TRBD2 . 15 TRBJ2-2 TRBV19 CASTPLAGNTGELFF TGTGCCAGTACCCCACTAGCGGGGAACACCGGGGAGCTGTTTTTT
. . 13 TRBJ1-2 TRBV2 CASSEGRDYGYTF TGTGCCAGCAGTGAAGGCAGGGACTATGGCTACACCTTC
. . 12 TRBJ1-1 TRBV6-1 CASSSSPGGAFF TGTGCCAGCAGTTCGAGCCCCGGGGGAGCTTTCTTT
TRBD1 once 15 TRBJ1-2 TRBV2 CASTSPRDRANGYTF TGTGCCAGCACTAGCCCCCGGGACAGGGCTAATGGCTACACCTTC
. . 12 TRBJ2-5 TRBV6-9 CASSPEWETQYF TGTGCCAGCAGTCCAGAATGGGAGACCCAGTACTTC
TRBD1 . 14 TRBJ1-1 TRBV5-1 CASSPGDRGGEAFF TGCGCCAGCAGCCCGGGGGACAGGGGAGGTGAAGCTTTCTTT
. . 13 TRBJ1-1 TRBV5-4 CASSLGSADKAFF TGTGCCAGCAGCTTGGGTTCAGCCGATAAAGCTTTCTTT
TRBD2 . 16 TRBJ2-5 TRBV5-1 CASSSRLAGGQETQYF TGCGCCAGCAGCTCTCGACTAGCGGGGGGGCAAGAGACCCAGTACTTC
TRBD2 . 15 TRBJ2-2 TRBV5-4 CASSTLAALGGELFF TGTGCCAGCAGCACGCTAGCGGCCTTAGGCGGGGAGCTGTTTTTT
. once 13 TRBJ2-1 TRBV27 CASRTGAYNEQFF TGTGCCAGCAGGACGGGGGCTTACAATGAGCAGTTCTTC
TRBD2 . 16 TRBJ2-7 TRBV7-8 CASSSGTSGATYEQYF TGTGCCAGCAGCTCCGGGACTAGCGGGGCAACCTACGAGCAGTACTTC
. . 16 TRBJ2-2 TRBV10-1 CASSEFGTPNTGELFF TGCGCCAGCAGTGAGTTCGGGACCCCCAACACCGGGGAGCTGTTTTTT
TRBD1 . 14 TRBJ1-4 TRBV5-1 CASSSGTGSEKLFF TGCGCCAGCAGCTCCGGGACAGGGAGTGAAAAACTGTTTTTT
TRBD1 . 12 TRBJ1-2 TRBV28 CARWDSFYGYTF TGTGCCAGATGGGACAGCTTCTATGGCTACACCTTC
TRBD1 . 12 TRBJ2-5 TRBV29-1 CSVSGGQETQYF TGCAGCGTTTCAGGGGGCCAAGAGACCCAGTACTTC
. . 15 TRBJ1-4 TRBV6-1 CASSETPGNNEKLFF TGTGCCAGCAGTGAAACCCCAGGAAATAATGAAAAACTGTTTTTT
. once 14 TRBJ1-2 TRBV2 CASTESLRMHGYTF TGTGCCAGCACCGAGTCGCTCAGGATGCATGGCTACACCTTC